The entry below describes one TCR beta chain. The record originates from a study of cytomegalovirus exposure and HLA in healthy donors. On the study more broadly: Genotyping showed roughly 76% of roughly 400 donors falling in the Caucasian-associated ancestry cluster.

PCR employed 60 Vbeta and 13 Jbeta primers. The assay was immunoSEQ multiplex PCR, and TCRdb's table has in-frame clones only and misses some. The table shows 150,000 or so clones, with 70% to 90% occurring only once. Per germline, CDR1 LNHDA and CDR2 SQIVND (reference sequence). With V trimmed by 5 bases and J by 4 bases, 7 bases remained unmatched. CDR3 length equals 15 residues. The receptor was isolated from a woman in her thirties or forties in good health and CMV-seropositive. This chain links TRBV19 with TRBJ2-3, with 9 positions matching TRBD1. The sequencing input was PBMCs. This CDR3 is CASSPGTGSADTQYF. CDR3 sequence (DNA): TGTGCCAGTAGTCCCGGGACAGGGAGTGCAGATACGCAGTATTTT.